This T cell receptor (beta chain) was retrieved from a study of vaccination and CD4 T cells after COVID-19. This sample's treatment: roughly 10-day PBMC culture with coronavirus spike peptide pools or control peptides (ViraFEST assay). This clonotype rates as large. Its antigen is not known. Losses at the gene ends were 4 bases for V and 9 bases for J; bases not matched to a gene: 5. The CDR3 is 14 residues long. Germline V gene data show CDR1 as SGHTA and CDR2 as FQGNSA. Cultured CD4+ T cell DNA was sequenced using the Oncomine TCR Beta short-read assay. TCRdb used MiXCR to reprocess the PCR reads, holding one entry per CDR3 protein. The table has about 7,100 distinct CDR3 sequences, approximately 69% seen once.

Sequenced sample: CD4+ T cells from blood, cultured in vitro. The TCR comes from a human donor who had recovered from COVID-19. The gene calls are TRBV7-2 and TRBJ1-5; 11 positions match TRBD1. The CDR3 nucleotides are TGTGCCAGCAGCTCGTTCGGGACAGGGGGGCCCCAGCATTTT. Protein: CASSSFGTGGPQHF.